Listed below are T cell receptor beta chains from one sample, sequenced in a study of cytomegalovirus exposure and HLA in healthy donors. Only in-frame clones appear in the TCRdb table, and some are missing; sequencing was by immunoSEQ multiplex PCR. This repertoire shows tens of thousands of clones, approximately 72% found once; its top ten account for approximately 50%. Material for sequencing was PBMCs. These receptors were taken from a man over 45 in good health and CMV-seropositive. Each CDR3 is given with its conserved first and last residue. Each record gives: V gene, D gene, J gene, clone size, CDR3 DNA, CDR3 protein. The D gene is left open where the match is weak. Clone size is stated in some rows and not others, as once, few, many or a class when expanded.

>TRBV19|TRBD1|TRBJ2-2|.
TGTGCCACCTCGGACAGGGGGAACACCGGGGAGCTGTTTTTT
CATSDRGNTGELFF
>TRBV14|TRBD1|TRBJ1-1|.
TGTGCCAGCAGCCAAGCGGGGACAGCGAACACTGAAGCTTTCTTT
CASSQAGTANTEAFF
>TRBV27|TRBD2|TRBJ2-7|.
TGTGCCAGCAGTCCCATTTACGGGGGGGGATCCTACGAGCAGTACTTC
CASSPIYGGGSYEQYF
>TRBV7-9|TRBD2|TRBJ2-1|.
TGTTCCAGCAGCTTTGGTCTAGCGGGAGGGCCTATCCACAATGAGCAGTTCTTC
CSSSFGLAGGPIHNEQFF
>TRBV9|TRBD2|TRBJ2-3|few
TGTGCCAGCAGCGGACTAGCGGCCACAGATACGCAGTATTTT
CASSGLAATDTQYF
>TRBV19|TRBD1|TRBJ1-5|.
TGTGCCAGTCGTAGGACAGGGATTCAGCCCCAGCATTTT
CASRRTGIQPQHF
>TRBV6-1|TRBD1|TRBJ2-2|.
TGTGCCAGCAGGGCGGACAGGGGTAACACCGGGGAGCTGTTTTTT
CASRADRGNTGELFF
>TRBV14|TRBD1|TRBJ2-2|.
TGTGCCAGCAGCGGGAACAGGGGGCAAGGGGCGGGGGAGCTGTTTTTT
CASSGNRGQGAGELFF
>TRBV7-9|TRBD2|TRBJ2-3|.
TGTGCCAGCGGATTCGGTAGGCGGGGGGGCGGTACAGATACGCAGTATTTT
CASGFGRRGGGTDTQYF
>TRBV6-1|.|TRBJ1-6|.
TGTGCCAGCAGTGAATTCGGGGAGGACTCACCCCTCCACTTT
CASSEFGEDSPLHF
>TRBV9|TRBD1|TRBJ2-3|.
TGTGCCAGCAGCGCAGGGACAGGGGCTGCCTCCGATACGCAGTATTTT
CASSAGTGAASDTQYF
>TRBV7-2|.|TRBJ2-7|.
TGTGCCAGCAGCTTAGACAGGGCAACCTACGAGCAGTACTTC
CASSLDRATYEQYF
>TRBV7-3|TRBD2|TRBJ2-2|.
TGTGCCAGCAGCTTAAAAGCGGGGGGGCTCACCGGGGAGCTGTTTTTT
CASSLKAGGLTGELFF
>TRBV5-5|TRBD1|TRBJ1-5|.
TGTGCCAGCAGCTTCGCGGGACAGACCTACAATCAGCCCCAGCATTTT
CASSFAGQTYNQPQHF
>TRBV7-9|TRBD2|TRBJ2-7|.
TGTGCCAGCAGCATCGGACTAGCGGTGTCTACCGAGCAGTACTTC
CASSIGLAVSTEQYF
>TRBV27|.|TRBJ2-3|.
TGTGCCAGCAGTTCCCTAACACTAAGCACAGATACGCAGTATTTT
CASSSLTLSTDTQYF
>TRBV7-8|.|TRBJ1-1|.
TGTGCCAGCAGCCGGAGGGAGGACACTGAAGCTTTCTTT
CASSRREDTEAFF
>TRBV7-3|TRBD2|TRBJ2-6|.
TGTGCCAGCAGCCTAGTCGGACTAGCTTACAGCTCTGGGGCCAACGTCCTGACTTTC
CASSLVGLAYSSGANVLTF
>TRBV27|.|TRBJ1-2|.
TGTGCCAGCAGTATGTATGGACAGCCGGAGAGGAATGGCTACACCTTC
CASSMYGQPERNGYTF
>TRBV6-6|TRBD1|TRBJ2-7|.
TGTGCCAGCAGTCCCGGGACAGTACTGTACGAGCAGTACTTC
CASSPGTVLYEQYF
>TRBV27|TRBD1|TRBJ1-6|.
TGTGCCAGCAGTCGACAGGGGGAGAATTCACCCCTCCACTTT
CASSRQGENSPLHF
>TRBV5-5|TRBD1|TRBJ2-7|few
TGTGCCAGCAGCACGGGACAGAACGAGCAGTACTTC
CASSTGQNEQYF
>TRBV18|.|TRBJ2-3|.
TGTGCCAGCTCACCACAAAGAAGCTCTAGCACAGATACGCAGTATTTT
CASSPQRSSSTDTQYF
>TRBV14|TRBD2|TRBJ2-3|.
TGTGCCAGCAGCCAAGACCCAAAGCGGGAGGGGACTACAGATACGCAGTATTTT
CASSQDPKREGTTDTQYF
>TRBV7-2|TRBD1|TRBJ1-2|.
TGTGCCAGCAGCCCGCGGGACAGGGGGCTTTATGGCTACACCTTC
CASSPRDRGLYGYTF
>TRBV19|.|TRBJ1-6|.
TGTGCCAGTAGGCCCGACAGTTCTTTCAATTCACCCCTCCACTTT
CASRPDSSFNSPLHF
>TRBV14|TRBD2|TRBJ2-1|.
TGTGCCAGCAGCCAGCGGGGGTTATCCTACAATGAGCAGTTCTTC
CASSQRGLSYNEQFF
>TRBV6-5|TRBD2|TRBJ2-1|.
TGTGCCAGCAGAACGGTAGCGGGAGAAGAGCAGTTCTTC
CASRTVAGEEQFF
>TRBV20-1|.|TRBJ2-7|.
TGCAGTGCCCGGGACAACAACGAGCAGTACTTC
CSARDNNEQYF
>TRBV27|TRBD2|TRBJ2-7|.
TGTGCCAGCAGTTACATAGCGGGACCCTCCTACGAGCAGTACTTC
CASSYIAGPSYEQYF
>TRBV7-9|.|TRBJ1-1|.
TGTGCCAGCAGCCAGGGTTGGGGCACTGAAGCTTTCTTT
CASSQGWGTEAFF
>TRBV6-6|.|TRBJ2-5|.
TGTGCCAGCCACCGGGACTGGAAAGAGACCCAGTACTTC
CASHRDWKETQYF
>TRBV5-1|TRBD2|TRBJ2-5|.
TGCGCCAGCAGAACGCTAGCGGGGGGGCCGGAGACCCAGTACTTC
CASRTLAGGPETQYF
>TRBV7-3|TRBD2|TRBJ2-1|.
TGTGCCAGCAGCGAAGTAGGGACTAGCGTATACAATGAGCAGTTCTTC
CASSEVGTSVYNEQFF
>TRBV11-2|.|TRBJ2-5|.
TGTGCCAGCAGCAAAGCGGTTCGGGAGACCCAGTACTTC
CASSKAVRETQYF
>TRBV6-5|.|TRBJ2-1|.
TGTGCCAGCAGTCTTACGACAGGTTTGGACGAGCAGTTCTTC
CASSLTTGLDEQFF
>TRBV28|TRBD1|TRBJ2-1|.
TGTCGCCCCCCGACAGGGGCCCTTAGGAATGAGCAGTTCTTC
CRPPTGALRNEQFF
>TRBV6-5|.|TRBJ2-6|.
TGTGCCAGCAGTTACCTACGCTCTGGGGCCAACGTCCTGACTTTC
CASSYLRSGANVLTF
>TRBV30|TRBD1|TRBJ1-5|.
TGTGCCTGGAGTGCCCCCAGGGGGCTTGAGCCCCAGCATTTT
CAWSAPRGLEPQHF
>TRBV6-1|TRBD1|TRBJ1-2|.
TGTGCCAGCAGTCCGGTGGACAGGGATGGCTACACCTTC
CASSPVDRDGYTF
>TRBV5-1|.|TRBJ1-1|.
TGCGCCAGCAGCTTGTTCGCAGGAGGGAACACTGAAGCTTTCTTT
CASSLFAGGNTEAFF
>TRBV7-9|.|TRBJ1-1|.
TGTGCCAGCAGCTTGGGACACCTCACTGAAGCTTTCTTT
CASSLGHLTEAFF
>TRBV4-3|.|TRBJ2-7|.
TGCGCCAGCAGCCAAGCCCCCTCCGGCTCCTACGAGCAGTACTTC
CASSQAPSGSYEQYF
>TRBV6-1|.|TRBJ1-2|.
TGTGCCAGCAGTGAAGCAGCGGCCCAGCGTAACTATGGCTACACCTTC
CASSEAAAQRNYGYTF
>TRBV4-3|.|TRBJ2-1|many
TGCGCCATCTGCCAAGATATGATCGTACTCATCTACAATGAGCAGTTCTTC
CAICQDMIVLIYNEQFF
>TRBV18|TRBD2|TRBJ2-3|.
TGTGCCAGCTCACCACCCCTAGCGGGAGGAGATACGCAGTATTTT
CASSPPLAGGDTQYF
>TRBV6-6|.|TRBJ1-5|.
TGTGCCAGCGGGGGCGGACAGCCCCAGCATTTT
CASGGGQPQHF
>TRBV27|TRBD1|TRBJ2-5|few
TGTGCCAGCAGTGATTACAGGGGGCTCCAAGAGACCCAGTACTTC
CASSDYRGLQETQYF
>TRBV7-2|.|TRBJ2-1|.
TGTGCCAGCAGCCGACCGGGGATCAATGAGCAGTTCTTC
CASSRPGINEQFF
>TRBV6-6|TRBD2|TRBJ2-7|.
TGTGCCAGCAGTGGAATCGGGACTAGCGGGGCCTACGAGCAGTACTTC
CASSGIGTSGAYEQYF
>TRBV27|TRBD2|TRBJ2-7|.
TGTGCCAGCAGCGGTGGGCGGGGGATTTCCTACGAGCAGTACTTC
CASSGGRGISYEQYF
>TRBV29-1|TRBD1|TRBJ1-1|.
TGCAGCGCCTGTCCCGGGACAGGGTTGGGCACTGAAGCTTTCTTT
CSACPGTGLGTEAFF
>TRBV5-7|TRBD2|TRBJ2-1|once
TGTGCCAGCAGCTTGCGACTAGCGGGGGGGCCGAAGTTCTTC
CASSLRLAGGPKFF
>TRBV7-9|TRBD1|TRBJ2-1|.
TGTGCCAGCAGCTTGGGGGACAGGGGAATCGATGAGCAGTTCTTC
CASSLGDRGIDEQFF
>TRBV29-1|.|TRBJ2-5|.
TGCAGCGTTGAAGACCGCGGGTTGGGAGAGACCCAGTACTTC
CSVEDRGLGETQYF
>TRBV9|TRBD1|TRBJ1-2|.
TGTGCCAGCAGCGTAGGCAGGGGGCATCGGCTCGGTGGCTACACCTTC
CASSVGRGHRLGGYTF
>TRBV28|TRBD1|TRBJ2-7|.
TGTGCCAGCAGTACGGCCGGGACAGAAACCTACGAGCAGTACTTC
CASSTAGTETYEQYF
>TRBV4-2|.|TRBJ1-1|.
TGTGCCAGCAGCTTCACGGGCAGGGGAAGACAAAGTACTGAAGCTTTCTTT
CASSFTGRGRQSTEAFF
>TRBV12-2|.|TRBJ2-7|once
TGTGCAAGTCGCTTAGCACGGAGGATGTTCTACGAGCAGTACTTC
CASRLARRMFYEQYF